The rows below give T cell receptor beta chains drawn from one sample of a study of beta chain features in type 1 diabetes. Profiled with immunoSEQ multiplex PCR; TCRdb holds only in-frame clones, not every one. The table records more than 250,000 clones, roughly an eighth of them present only once. Sequencing input: naive CD4+ T cells from blood. All receptors derive from a man under 40 with type 1 diabetes. Both conserved end residues are part of each CDR3. The D gene is left open where the match is weak. Some rows have no size entry. The others give once, few or many, or a class for an expanded clone.

d_gene	v_gene	abundance	j_gene	CDR3nt	CDR3aa
.	TRBV5-6	.	TRBJ2-5	TGTGCCAGCAGTCGTGGGTGGTGGGGCAGGCAAGAGACCCAGTACTTC	CASSRGWWGRQETQYF
TRBD2	TRBV7-2	.	TRBJ2-1	TGTGCCAGCAGCTTATGGACTAGTTCGCGCAATGAGCAGTTCTTC	CASSLWTSSRNEQFF
TRBD2	TRBV5-1	.	TRBJ2-3	TGCGCCAGCAGCTTGGATCCTAGCGGTGGAGATACGCAGTATTTT	CASSLDPSGGDTQYF
TRBD1	TRBV28	.	TRBJ1-1	TGTGCCAGCAGTCGCGCAGGGGGGAGGAACACTGAAGCTTTCTTT	CASSRAGGRNTEAFF
.	TRBV7-9	.	TRBJ1-1	TGTGCCAGCAGCGGGTCAGGGAACACTGAAGCTTTCTTT	CASSGSGNTEAFF
.	TRBV5-4	.	TRBJ2-5	TGTGCCAGCAGCTTGGACTTACAAGAGACCCAGTACTTC	CASSLDLQETQYF
TRBD2	TRBV29-1	.	TRBJ2-7	TGCAGCGTGGGACTAGCGGCTGGGGAGCAGTACTTC	CSVGLAAGEQYF
TRBD1	TRBV2	.	TRBJ2-2	TGTGCCAGCAGTGGGGACAGGTGGGAAAGAGGTACCGGGGAGCTGTTTTTT	CASSGDRWERGTGELFF
.	TRBV5-4	.	TRBJ2-3	TGTGCCAGCAGCCTATTCACAGATACGCAGTATTTT	CASSLFTDTQYF
.	TRBV6-5	.	TRBJ1-5	TGTGCAATAACTGCGGTTCAGCCCCAGCATTTT	CAITAVQPQHF
TRBD1	TRBV9	.	TRBJ1-1	TGTGCCAGCAGCCCACGACAGGGGGCGAGGGGTACTGAAGCTTTCTTT	CASSPRQGARGTEAFF
TRBD2	TRBV6-1	few	TRBJ2-5	TGTGCCAGCACCGCCGGGGGGAGGGAGACCCAGTACTTC	CASTAGGRETQYF
.	TRBV20-1	few	TRBJ2-7	TGCAGTGCTCTTCGGTACGAGCAGTACTTC	CSALRYEQYF
.	TRBV5-1	few	TRBJ1-1	TGCGCCAGCAGAACAGGGACCAGCAACACTGAAGCTTTCTTT	CASRTGTSNTEAFF
TRBD2	TRBV5-1	.	TRBJ2-2	TGCGCCAGCAGCTTGGCGCCAGCGGGATTAAACACCGGGGAGCTGTTTTTT	CASSLAPAGLNTGELFF
.	TRBV5-1	.	TRBJ1-5	TGCGCCAGCAGCTTGGGCCCCGAGGGATATCAGCCCCAGCATTTT	CASSLGPEGYQPQHF
TRBD1	TRBV7-2	few	TRBJ2-7	TGTGCCAGCAGCTTATGGGCAGGGGGCGCGTCCGAGCAGTACTTC	CASSLWAGGASEQYF
TRBD1	TRBV5-1	few	TRBJ2-7	TGCGCCAGCAGCAGCGGGACAGGGGGCTACGAGCAGTACTTC	CASSSGTGGYEQYF
TRBD2	TRBV9	few	TRBJ2-7	TGTGCCAGCAGCGTAGAGGGAGGGGGACTAGCGAATTCCTACGAGCAGTACTTC	CASSVEGGGLANSYEQYF
.	TRBV30	.	TRBJ1-2	TGTGCCTTGGCGGACTATGGCTACACCTTC	CALADYGYTF
.	TRBV19	few	TRBJ1-2	TGTGCCAGTAGTCTACAGGGATCAGGCTATGGCTACACCTTC	CASSLQGSGYGYTF
.	TRBV7-2	few	TRBJ1-3	TGTGCCAGCAGCTTAGACAGAGGAAACACCATATATTTT	CASSLDRGNTIYF
TRBD1	TRBV18	few	TRBJ1-4	TGTGCCAGCTCCGCCAGGGACAGGAGTTACGAAAAACTGTTTTTT	CASSARDRSYEKLFF
TRBD2	TRBV28	.	TRBJ2-7	TGTGCCAGCACGTCCGGGGGGGCGGACTCCTACGAGCAGTACTTC	CASTSGGADSYEQYF
.	TRBV7-9	.	TRBJ1-3	TGTGCCAGCAGCTTAGCGCTCGGTCTGAACTCTGGAAACACCATATATTTT	CASSLALGLNSGNTIYF
.	TRBV20-1	.	TRBJ2-1	TGCAGTGCCTTGAGGGGGAATGAGCAGTTCTTC	CSALRGNEQFF
.	TRBV5-5	few	TRBJ1-5	TGTGCCAGCAGCTTGCGGGGGGCTGAGCAGCCCCAGCATTTT	CASSLRGAEQPQHF
TRBD1	TRBV18	.	TRBJ1-2	TGTGCCAGCTCACCCTCCGGGACAGCCTGGTATGGCTACACCTTC	CASSPSGTAWYGYTF